The present entry profiles one TCR beta chain with its context. Its antigen is currently unknown. Losses at the gene ends were 2 bases for V and 5 bases for J; bases not matched to a gene: 16. The CDR3 length is 20 residues. This specimen belongs to a study of cytomegalovirus exposure and HLA in healthy donors. Study findings and constraints: A later analysis showed HLA-associated TCR beta chains outstripping equally common others in clonal expansion.

60 Vbeta and 13 Jbeta primers were used in PCR. Only in-frame clones appear in the TCRdb table, and some are missing; sequencing was by immunoSEQ multiplex PCR. The sample lists approximately 140,000 clones, over 70% seen once, with about 1.7% in the top ten. V is TRBV6-7 and J is TRBJ2-5, with TRBD2 matching over 14 bases. Being an ORF, TRBV6-7 has a function that is uncertain. Sequenced input: PBMCs. The origin of this receptor is a woman in her thirties or forties in good health and CMV-seronegative. The CDR3 spells CASSYAHSGTSGGPRETQYF. The CDR3 bases are TGTGCCAGCAGTTACGCTCATTCCGGGACTAGCGGGGGCCCGCGGGAGACCCAGTACTTC.